The subject of this entry is one T cell receptor beta chain. This entry belongs to a study of shared clonotypes between healthy human individuals. Germline V gene sequence: CDR1 SGHRS, CDR2 YFSETQ. CDR3 length: 14 residues. Trimming took off 0 bases at V and 3 bases at J, with 9 bases between the two ends. Only in-frame clones appear in the TCRdb table, and some are missing; sequencing was by immunoSEQ multiplex PCR. In the table there are about 990,000 clones, about 84% of which are singletons. This chain links TRBV5-1 with TRBJ1-2; perhaps TRBD1 as D (6 bases). This clonotype originated in a man younger than 35 in good health. Some clones in this sample may be carry-over from other donors' samples. Sequencing input: memory CD4+ T cells from PBMCs. Subset meaning: CD45RA-negative fraction. CDR3 protein: CASSLVQGYYGYTF. The CDR3 region has the DNA TGCGCCAGCAGCTTGGTGCAGGGGTACTATGGCTACACCTTC.